The 15 T cell receptor beta chains presented below share a single source sample, sequenced in a study of cytomegalovirus exposure and HLA in healthy donors. Profiled with immunoSEQ multiplex PCR; TCRdb holds only in-frame clones, not every one. This table holds over 250,000 clones, 87% found once. Sequencing was performed on PBMCs. The receptors originated from a woman under 40 in good health and CMV-seropositive.

The V and J genes are TRBV6-6 and TRBJ2-3, with D possibly being TRBD2 (5 bases). Trimming left V 6 bases short and J 3 bases short, with 10 bases between. In germline, CDR1 is MNHNY, CDR2 SVGAGI (reference sequence). There are 13 residues in the CDR3. The CDR3 loop is CASSPPGTDTQYF. CDR3 in DNA: TGTGCCAGCAGCCCACCGGGGACAGATACGCAGTATTTT.

The chain uses TRBV30 and TRBJ2-7, with D perhaps matching TRBD1 (5 bases). V was clipped by 2 bases and J by 2 bases, with 16 bases between them. The germline V gene has CDR1 GTSNPN and CDR2 SVGIG (reference sequence). This CDR3 region has 15 residues. CDR3 loop: CAWSHLGREAYEQYF. CDR3 nucleotide sequence: TGTGCCTGGAGTCATCTGGGCAGGGAAGCCTACGAGCAGTACTTC.

The CDR3 loop reads CASSSQDGYTDTQYF. For the CDR3, the DNA is TGCGCCAGCAGCTCTCAGGACGGTTACACAGATACGCAGTATTTT. The chain employs TRBV5-1 and TRBJ2-3, with D hard to call. V was pared by 3 bases and J by 2 bases, with 13 bases between. This CDR3 is built from 15 residues. In germline, CDR1 is SGHRS, CDR2 YFSETQ.

The V and J genes are TRBV5-4 and TRBJ1-1, with TRBD1 as a possible D gene (6 bases). Germline-derived CDR1 and CDR2 are SGHNT and YYREEE (reference sequence). V was pared by 1 base and J by 4 bases, with 11 bases between. This CDR3 is 14 amino acids long. CDR3 sequence (DNA): TGTGCCAGCAGCTTGACCCCCAGGGGCACTGAAGCTTTCTTT. Its translation is CASSLTPRGTEAFF.

This clone has a handful of counts. The rearrangement uses TRBV4-1 and TRBJ2-7, with 11 positions matching TRBD1. This CDR3 is 14 amino acids long. CDR1 is MGHRA and CDR2 is YSYEKL in the germline V gene. With V trimmed by 4 bases and J by 4 bases, 3 bases remained unmatched. DNA of the CDR3: TGCGCCAGCAGCCGAGGGGACAGGGGGTACGAGCAGTACTTC. Residues: CASSRGDRGYEQYF.

J is TRBJ2-3 and V is TRBV7-8, with D possibly TRBD2 on 7 matching bases. The germline gives CDR1 SGHVS, CDR2 FQNEAQ. This CDR3 is 15 amino acids long. V shed 5 bases and J shed 6 bases, with 18 bases lying between them. The chain's CDR3 is CASSLGGRRSDTQYF. CDR3 nucleotides: TGTGCCAGCAGCCTCGGGGGGCGCAGGTCGGATACGCAGTATTTT.

This clone showed up just a few times. The chain employs TRBV28 and TRBJ1-1; a weak D match, TRBD1 (5 bases). Germline assignment: CDR1 MDHEN and CDR2 SYDVKM. The germline V and J ends were trimmed by 2 bases and 10 bases, with 14 bases remaining between them. The CDR3 totals 13 residues. CDR3: CASSLGRGGGAFF. The CDR3 bases are TGTGCCAGCAGTTTAGGGAGGGGCGGGGGAGCTTTCTTT.

This chain connects TRBV2 to TRBJ1-2, with TRBD1 matching 8 bases. After removal of 6 bases from V and 5 bases from J, the junction contained 11 bases not matched to a gene. Germline CDR1 is SNHLY and CDR2 is FYNNEI. The CDR3 loop spans 15 amino acids. CDR3 coding DNA: TGTGCCAGCAGCGGGGACAGGATCCAAGAATATGGCTACACCTTC. It encodes CASSGDRIQEYGYTF. Together with reference TRBV2 and TRBJ1-2, the CDR3 gives the full variable domain: EPEVTQTPSHQVTQMGQEVILRCVPISNHLYFYWYRQILGQKVEFLVSFYNNEISEKSEIFDDQFSVERPDGSNFTLKIRSTKLEDSAMYFCASSGDRIQEYGYTFGSGTRLTVV.

Of note for this clone: The sample has other DNA sequences that encode this CDR3 too. This chain connects TRBV11-2 to TRBJ2-7, with D possibly being TRBD1 or TRBD2 (5 bases each). CDR3 length: 12 residues. V dropped 5 bases and J dropped 3 bases, with 8 bases sitting between them. Germline V gene lookup returns CDR1 SGHAT and CDR2 FQNNGV. The CDR3 coding sequence is TGTGCCAGCAGCCTGGGGGACTACGAGCAGTACTTC. This encodes CASSLGDYEQYF.

The rearrangement links TRBV7-9 to TRBJ1-1, with TRBD1 matching 8 bases. Trimming removed 5 bases from V and 5 bases from J; junction bases left unmatched: 16. In germline, CDR1 is SEHNR, CDR2 FQNEAQ (reference sequence). There are 17 residues in the CDR3. The CDR3 spells CASSPSHNAGGETEAFF. CDR3 nucleotide sequence: TGTGCCAGCAGCCCCTCACATAACGCAGGGGGCGAGACTGAAGCTTTCTTT. The full variable domain, with the rest looked up from reference TRBV7-9 and TRBJ1-1, is DTGVSQNPRHKITKRGQNVTFRCDPISEHNRLYWYRQTLGQGPEFLTYFQNEAQLEKSRLLSDRFSAERPKGSFSTLEIQRTEQGDSAMYLCASSPSHNAGGETEAFFGQGTRLTVV.

The V and J genes are TRBV9 and TRBJ2-7, with D perhaps matching TRBD1 or TRBD2 (5 bases each). Trimming removed 0 bases from V and 4 bases from J, with 11 bases in between. The CDR3 sequence is 14 residues long. CDR1 is SGDLS, CDR2 YYNGEE, per germline. This chain's CDR3 is CASSVGGPTYEQYF. In nucleotides, the CDR3 is TGTGCCAGCAGCGTAGGGGGACCAACTTACGAGCAGTACTTC.

This sequence joins TRBV19 and TRBJ2-3, with D tentatively TRBD2 (5 bases). Trimming left V 4 bases short and J 1 base short, with 15 bases between. The V gene's germline CDR1 is LNHDA and CDR2 SQIVND (reference sequence). The CDR3 has 16 amino acids. The CDR3 region has the DNA TGTGCCAGTAGTAACGCACGAGGACTGCGCACAGATACGCAGTATTTT. It translates to CASSNARGLRTDTQYF.

J is TRBJ1-1 and V is TRBV5-1, with TRBD1 identical over 7 bases. The CDR3 has 14 residues. V lost 5 bases and J lost 1; bases outside the gene matches: 5. Germline CDR1 and CDR2: SGHRS and YFSETQ. In DNA, the CDR3 is TGCGCCAGCAGAGGACAGGCGACGAACACTGAAGCTTTCTTT. It codes for CASRGQATNTEAFF.

CDR3 region: CASIGGLTYNEQFF. The DNA of the CDR3 is TGTGCCAGCATCGGGGGACTTACCTACAATGAGCAGTTCTTC. The rearrangement joins TRBV5-6 to TRBJ2-1; TRBD2 might be the D (6 bases). CDR1 and CDR2 (germline): SGHDT, YYEEEE. The CDR3 runs 14 residues. V was shortened by 6 bases and J by 2 bases, with 12 bases between the two germline ends.

The J gene is TRBJ1-1, the V gene TRBV4-3; maybe TRBD1 (6 bases). CDR1 is LGHNA and CDR2 is YSLEER in the germline V gene. The CDR3 is 16 amino acids. V was clipped by 0 bases and J by 4 bases, with 15 bases between them. DNA for the CDR3: TGCGCCAGCAGCCAAGATTCGAGGGGGGCAGGCACTGAAGCTTTCTTT. Amino acid sequence: CASSQDSRGAGTEAFF.